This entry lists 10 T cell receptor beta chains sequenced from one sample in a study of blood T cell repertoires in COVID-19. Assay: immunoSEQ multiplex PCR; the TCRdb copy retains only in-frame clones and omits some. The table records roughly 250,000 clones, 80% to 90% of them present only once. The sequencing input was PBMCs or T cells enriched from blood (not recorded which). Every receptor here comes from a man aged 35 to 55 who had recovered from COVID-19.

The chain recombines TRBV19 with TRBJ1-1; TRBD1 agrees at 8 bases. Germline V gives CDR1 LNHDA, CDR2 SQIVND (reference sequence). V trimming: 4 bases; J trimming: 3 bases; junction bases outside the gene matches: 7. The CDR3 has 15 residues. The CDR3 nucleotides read TGTGCCAGTAGTACCCGACAGGGGATATACACTGAAGCTTTCTTT. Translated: CASSTRQGIYTEAFF.

CDR3 nucleotide sequence: TGTGCCAGCTCACCACCGGGACTAGCGGCTAATGAGCAGTTCTTC. This translates into CASSPPGLAANEQFF. The chain recombines TRBV18 with TRBJ2-1, with 11 bases identical to TRBD2. After removal of 0 bases from V and 7 bases from J, the junction contained 2 bases not matched to a gene. Per the germline V gene, CDR1 is KGHSH and CDR2 is LQKENI. CDR3 length: 15 residues. The complete variable domain, with remaining parts taken from reference TRBV18 and TRBJ2-1, reads NAGVMQNPRHLVRRRGQEARLRCSPMKGHSHVYWYRQLPEEGLKFMVYLQKENIIDESGMPKERFSAEFPKEGPSILRIQQVVRGDSAAYFCASSPPGLAANEQFFGPGTRLTVL.

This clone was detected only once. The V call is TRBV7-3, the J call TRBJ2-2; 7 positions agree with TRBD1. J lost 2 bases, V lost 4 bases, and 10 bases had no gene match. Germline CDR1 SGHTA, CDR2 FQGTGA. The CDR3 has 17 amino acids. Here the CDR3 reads CASSSPTGTVNTGELFF. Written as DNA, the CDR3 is TGTGCCAGCAGCTCCCCTACCGGGACAGTCAACACCGGGGAGCTGTTTTTT.

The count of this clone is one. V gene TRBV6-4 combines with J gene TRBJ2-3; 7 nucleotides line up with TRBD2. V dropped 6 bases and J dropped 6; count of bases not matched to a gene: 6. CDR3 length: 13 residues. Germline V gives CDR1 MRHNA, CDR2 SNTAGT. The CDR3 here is CASSGRPGDTQYF. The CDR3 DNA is TGTGCCAGCAGCGGGAGGCCAGGGGATACGCAGTATTTT.

Here the CDR3 reads CASSSRDNLGPQHF. CDR3 DNA: TGTGCCAGCAGTAGCCGGGACAACCTAGGGCCCCAGCATTTT. The V and J genes are TRBV6-5 and TRBJ1-5, with D possibly being TRBD1 (6 bases). CDR3 length equals 14 residues. CDR1 and CDR2 from the germline V gene are MNHEY and SVGAGI. V shed 5 bases and J shed 9 bases, with 17 bases lying between them.

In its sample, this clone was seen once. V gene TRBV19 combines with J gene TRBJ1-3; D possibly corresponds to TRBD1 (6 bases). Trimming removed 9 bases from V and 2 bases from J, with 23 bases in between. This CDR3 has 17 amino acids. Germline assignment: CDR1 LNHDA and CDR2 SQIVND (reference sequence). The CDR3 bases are TGTGCCAGGCAACGTATAAAGGGGGGGTTCGCTGGAAACACCATATATTTT. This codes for CARQRIKGGFAGNTIYF.

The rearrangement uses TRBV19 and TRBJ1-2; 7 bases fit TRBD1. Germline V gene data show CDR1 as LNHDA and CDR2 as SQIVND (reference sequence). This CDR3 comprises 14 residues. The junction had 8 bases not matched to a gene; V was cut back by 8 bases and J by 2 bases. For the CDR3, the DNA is TGTGCCAGTTTAGGACAGGAGCTAAACTATGGCTACACCTTC. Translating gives CASLGQELNYGYTF.

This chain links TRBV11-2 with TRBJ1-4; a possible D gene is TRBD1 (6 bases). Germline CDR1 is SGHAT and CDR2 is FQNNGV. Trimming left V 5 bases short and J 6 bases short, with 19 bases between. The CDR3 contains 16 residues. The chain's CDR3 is CASSTKVQGVDEKLFF. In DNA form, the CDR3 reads TGTGCCAGCAGCACCAAAGTACAGGGAGTGGATGAAAAACTGTTTTTT.

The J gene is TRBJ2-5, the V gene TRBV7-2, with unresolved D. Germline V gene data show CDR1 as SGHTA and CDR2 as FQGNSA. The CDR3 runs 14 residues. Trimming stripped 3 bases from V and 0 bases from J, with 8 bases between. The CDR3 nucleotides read TGTGCCAGCAGCTTCTCTAGAAACCAAGAGACCCAGTACTTC. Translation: CASSFSRNQETQYF. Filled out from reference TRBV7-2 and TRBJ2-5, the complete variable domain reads GAGVSQSPSNKVTEKGKDVELRCDPISGHTALYWYRQSLGQGLEFLIYFQGNSAPDKSGLPSDRFSAERTGGSVSTLTIQRTQQEDSAVYLCASSFSRNQETQYFGPGTRLLVL.

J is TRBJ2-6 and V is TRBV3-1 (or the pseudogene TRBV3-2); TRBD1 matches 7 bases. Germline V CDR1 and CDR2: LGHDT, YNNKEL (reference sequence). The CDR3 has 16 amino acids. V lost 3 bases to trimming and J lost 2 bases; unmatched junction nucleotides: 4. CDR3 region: CASSQLTGAGANVLTF. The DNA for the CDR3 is TGTGCCAGCAGCCAGCTCACAGGGGCTGGGGCCAACGTCCTGACTTTC.